This T cell receptor (beta chain) was recorded in a study of T cells in pancreatic ductal adenocarcinoma. Study-level points and caveats: Results skew toward the minority of patients with early-stage disease. Compared with tumor, blood showed more total productive templates and around 8-fold more clonotypes. Blood clonality (roughly 0.067) did not differ significantly from tumor (about 0.12).

With regard to this clone: No antigen is known for it.

No neoadjuvant therapy was given to the selected pancreatic ductal adenocarcinoma patients before their surgery. Sequencing used immunoSEQ multiplex PCR; TCRdb keeps in-frame clones, though not all of them. The table shows more than 85,000 clones, with about 96% occurring only once. The CDR3 runs to 17 residues. The germline CDR1 and CDR2 sequences are SGDLS and YYNGEE. The V end lost 0 bases, the J end lost 3 bases, and 19 bases lay between the germline ends. Sequences were obtained from PBMCs. The source is a human donor with pancreatic ductal adenocarcinoma. The chain is built from TRBV9 and TRBJ2-7; TRBD1 might be the D (6 bases). CDR3 nucleotides: TGTGCCAGCAGCGTAGGATTGGTGGGTCAGGGGCGCTACGAGCAGTACTTC. It yields the protein CASSVGLVGQGRYEQYF.